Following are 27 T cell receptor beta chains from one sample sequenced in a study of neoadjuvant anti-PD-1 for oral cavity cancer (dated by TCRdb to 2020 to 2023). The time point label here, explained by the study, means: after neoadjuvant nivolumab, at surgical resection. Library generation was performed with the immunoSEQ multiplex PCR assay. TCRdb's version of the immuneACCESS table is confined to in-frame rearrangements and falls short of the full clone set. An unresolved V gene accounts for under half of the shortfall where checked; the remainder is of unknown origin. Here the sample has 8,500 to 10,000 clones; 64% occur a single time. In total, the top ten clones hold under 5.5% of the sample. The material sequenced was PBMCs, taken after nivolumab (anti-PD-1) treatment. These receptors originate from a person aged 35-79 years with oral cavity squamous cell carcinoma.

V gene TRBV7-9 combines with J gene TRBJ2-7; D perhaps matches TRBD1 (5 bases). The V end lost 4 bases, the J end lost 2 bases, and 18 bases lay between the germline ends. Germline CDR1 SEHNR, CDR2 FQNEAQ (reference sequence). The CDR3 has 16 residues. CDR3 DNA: TGTGCCAGCAGCTCCACAGGCCTGGAAGTTACCTACGAGCAGTACTTC. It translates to CASSSTGLEVTYEQYF.

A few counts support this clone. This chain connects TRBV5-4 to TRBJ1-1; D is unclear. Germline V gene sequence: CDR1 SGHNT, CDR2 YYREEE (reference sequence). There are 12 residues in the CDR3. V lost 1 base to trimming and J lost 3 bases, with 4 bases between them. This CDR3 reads CASSLLDTEAFF. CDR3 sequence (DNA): TGTGCCAGCAGCTTGCTAGACACTGAAGCTTTCTTT.

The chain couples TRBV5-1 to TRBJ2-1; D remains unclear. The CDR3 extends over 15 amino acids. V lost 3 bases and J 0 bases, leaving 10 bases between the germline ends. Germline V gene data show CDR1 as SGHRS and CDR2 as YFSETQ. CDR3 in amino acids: CASSSRRSSYNEQFF. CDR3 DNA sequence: TGCGCCAGCAGCTCCAGACGGAGCTCCTACAATGAGCAGTTCTTC.

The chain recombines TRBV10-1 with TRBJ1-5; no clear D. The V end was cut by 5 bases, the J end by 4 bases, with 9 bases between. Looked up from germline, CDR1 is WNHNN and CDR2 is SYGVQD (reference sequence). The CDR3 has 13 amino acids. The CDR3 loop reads CASSSGLNQPQHF. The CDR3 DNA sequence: TGCGCCAGCAGTTCCGGCCTGAATCAGCCCCAGCATTTT.

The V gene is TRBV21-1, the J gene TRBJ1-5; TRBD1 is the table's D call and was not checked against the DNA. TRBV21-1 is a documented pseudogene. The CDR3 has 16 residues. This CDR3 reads CASSKKGREGHQPQHF. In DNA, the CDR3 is TGTGCCAGCAGCAAAAAGGGCAGGGAAGGCCATCAGCCCCAGCATTTT.

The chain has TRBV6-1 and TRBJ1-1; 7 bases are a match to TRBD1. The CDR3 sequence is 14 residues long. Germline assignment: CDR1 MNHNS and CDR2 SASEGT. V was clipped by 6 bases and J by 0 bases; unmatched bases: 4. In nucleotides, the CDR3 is TGTGCCAGCAGCAGGGGGGACCTGAACACTGAAGCTTTCTTT. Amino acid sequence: CASSRGDLNTEAFF.

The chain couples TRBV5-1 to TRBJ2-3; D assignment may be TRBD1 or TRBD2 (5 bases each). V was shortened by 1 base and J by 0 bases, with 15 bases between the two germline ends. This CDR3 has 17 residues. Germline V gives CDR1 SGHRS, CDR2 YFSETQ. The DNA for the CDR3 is TGCGCCAGCAGCTTGACTAGGGGAACCGCTAGCACAGATACGCAGTATTTT. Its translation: CASSLTRGTASTDTQYF.

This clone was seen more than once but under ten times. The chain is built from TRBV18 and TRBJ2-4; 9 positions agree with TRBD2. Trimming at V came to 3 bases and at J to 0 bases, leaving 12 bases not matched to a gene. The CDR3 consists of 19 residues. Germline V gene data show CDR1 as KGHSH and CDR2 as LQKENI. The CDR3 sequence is CASSPGGRATPLAKNIQYF. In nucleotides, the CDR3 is TGTGCCAGCTCACCGGGCGGGAGGGCCACCCCTCTAGCCAAAAACATTCAGTACTTC.

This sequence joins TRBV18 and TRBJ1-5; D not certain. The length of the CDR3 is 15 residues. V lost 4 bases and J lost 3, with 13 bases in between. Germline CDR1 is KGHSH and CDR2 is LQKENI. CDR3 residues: CASSRQAGANQPQHF. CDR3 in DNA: TGTGCCAGCTCACGGCAGGCGGGAGCCAATCAGCCCCAGCATTTT.

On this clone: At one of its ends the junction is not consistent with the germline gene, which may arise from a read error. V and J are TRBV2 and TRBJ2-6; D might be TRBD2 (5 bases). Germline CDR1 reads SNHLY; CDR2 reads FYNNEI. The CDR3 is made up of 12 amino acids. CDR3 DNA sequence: TGTGCCAGCAGTGAAGCGCGGGCAGCTCAGGCTTTC. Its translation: CASSEARAAQAF.

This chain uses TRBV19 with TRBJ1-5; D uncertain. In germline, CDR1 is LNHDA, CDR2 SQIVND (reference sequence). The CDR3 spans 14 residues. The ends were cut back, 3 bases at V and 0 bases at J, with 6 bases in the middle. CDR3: CASSIQNSNQPQHF. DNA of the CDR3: TGTGCCAGTAGTATTCAGAATAGCAATCAGCCCCAGCATTTT.

The CDR3 loop is CASSDRTGADGSPLHF. The CDR3 DNA reads as TGCGCCAGCAGCGACCGTACAGGGGCTGATGGTTCACCCCTCCACTTT. The chain carries TRBV5-1 and TRBJ1-6; 7 bases line up with TRBD1. Germline V CDR1 and CDR2: SGHRS, YFSETQ. Unmatched junction bases numbered 13, after V lost 4 bases and J lost 9 bases. This CDR3 is 16 amino acids long.

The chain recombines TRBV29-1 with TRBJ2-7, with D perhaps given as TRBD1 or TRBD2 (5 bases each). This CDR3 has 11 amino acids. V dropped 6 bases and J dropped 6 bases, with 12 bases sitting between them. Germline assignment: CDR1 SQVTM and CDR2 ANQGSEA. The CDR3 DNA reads TGCAGCGTCCTTGGGACCAGCGAGCAGTACTTC. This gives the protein CSVLGTSEQYF.

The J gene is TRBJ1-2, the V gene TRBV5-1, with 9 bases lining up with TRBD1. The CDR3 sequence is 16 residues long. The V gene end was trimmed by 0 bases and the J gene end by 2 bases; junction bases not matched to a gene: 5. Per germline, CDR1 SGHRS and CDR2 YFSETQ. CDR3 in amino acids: CASSLAGTGLNYGYTF. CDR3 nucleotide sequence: TGCGCCAGCAGCTTGGCCGGGACAGGGCTAAACTATGGCTACACCTTC.

The CDR3 region is CASAFRPGGEAFF. CDR3 nucleotides: TGCGCCAGCGCTTTTCGGCCGGGAGGTGAAGCTTTCTTT. The V gene is TRBV5-1, the J gene TRBJ1-1; D remains ambiguous. The CDR3 length is 13 residues. V was trimmed by 7 bases and J by 7 bases, leaving 17 bases between them. The germline CDR1 and CDR2 sequences are SGHRS and YFSETQ.

This chain's CDR3 is CASSLETGANYGYTF. The CDR3 nucleotides are TGTGCCAGCAGCTTAGAGACAGGAGCTAACTATGGCTACACCTTC. The chain has TRBV11-1 and TRBJ1-2; D is perhaps TRBD1 (6 bases). The ends were cut back, 1 base at V and 0 bases at J, with 9 bases in the middle. There are 15 residues in the CDR3. Germline lookup yields CDR1 SGHAT and CDR2 FQDESV (reference sequence).

The DNA for the CDR3 is TGTGCCAGCAGGGATCCGGGGCGGCGGGATACGCAGTATTTT. Protein product: CASRDPGRRDTQYF. The chain employs TRBV6-1 and TRBJ2-3; D possibly uses TRBD1 or TRBD2 (5 bases each). CDR3 size: 14 residues. Trimming left V 6 bases short and J 6 bases short, with 16 bases between. CDR1 and CDR2 (germline): MNHNS, SASEGT.

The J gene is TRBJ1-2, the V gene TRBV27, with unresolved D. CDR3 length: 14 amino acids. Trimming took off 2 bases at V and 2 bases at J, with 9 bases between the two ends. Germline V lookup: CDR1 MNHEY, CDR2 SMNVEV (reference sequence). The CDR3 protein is CASSLKLSNYGYTF. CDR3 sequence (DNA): TGTGCCAGCAGTTTAAAACTCTCGAACTATGGCTACACCTTC.

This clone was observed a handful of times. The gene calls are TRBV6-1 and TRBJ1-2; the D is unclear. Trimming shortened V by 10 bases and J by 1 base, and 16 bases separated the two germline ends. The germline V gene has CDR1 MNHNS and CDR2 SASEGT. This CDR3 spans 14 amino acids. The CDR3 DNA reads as TGTGCCACCGTCCTGTCCAACCTTAACTATGGCTACACCTTC. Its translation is CATVLSNLNYGYTF.

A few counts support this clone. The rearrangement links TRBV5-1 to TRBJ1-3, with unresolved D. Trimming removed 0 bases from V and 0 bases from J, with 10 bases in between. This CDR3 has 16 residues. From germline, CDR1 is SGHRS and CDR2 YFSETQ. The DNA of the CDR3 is TGCGCCAGCAGCTTGGATGGACCTAGCTCTGGAAACACCATATATTTT. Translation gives CASSLDGPSSGNTIYF.

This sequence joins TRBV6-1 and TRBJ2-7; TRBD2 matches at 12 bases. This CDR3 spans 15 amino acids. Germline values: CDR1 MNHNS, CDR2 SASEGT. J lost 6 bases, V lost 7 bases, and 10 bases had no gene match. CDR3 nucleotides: TGTGCCAGCAACCAACTAGCGGGAGGTGCTTCCGAGCAGTACTTC. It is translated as CASNQLAGGASEQYF.

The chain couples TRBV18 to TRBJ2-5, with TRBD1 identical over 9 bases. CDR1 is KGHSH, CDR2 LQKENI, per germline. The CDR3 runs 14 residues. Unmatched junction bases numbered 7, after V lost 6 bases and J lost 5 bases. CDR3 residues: CASSGTGYSETQYF. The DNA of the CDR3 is TGTGCCAGCTCGGGGACAGGGTATTCGGAGACCCAGTACTTC.

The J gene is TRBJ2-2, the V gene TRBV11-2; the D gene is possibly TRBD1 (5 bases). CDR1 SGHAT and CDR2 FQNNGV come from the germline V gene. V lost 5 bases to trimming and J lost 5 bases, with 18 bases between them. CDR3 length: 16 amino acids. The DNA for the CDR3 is TGTGCCAGCAGCCTAGGGGTTTCGGTTGGTACCGGGGAGCTGTTTTTT. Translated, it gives CASSLGVSVGTGELFF.

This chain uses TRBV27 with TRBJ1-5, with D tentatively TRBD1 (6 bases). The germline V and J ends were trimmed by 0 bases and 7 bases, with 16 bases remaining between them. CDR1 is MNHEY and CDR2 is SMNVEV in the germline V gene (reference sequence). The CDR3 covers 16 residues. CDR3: CASSLSGGGRGQPQHF. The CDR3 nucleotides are TGTGCCAGCAGTTTATCAGGAGGGGGGAGGGGGCAGCCCCAGCATTTT.

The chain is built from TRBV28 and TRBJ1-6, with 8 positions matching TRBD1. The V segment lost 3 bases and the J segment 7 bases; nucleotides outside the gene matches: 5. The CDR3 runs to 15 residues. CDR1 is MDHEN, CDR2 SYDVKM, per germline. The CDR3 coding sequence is TGTGCCAGCAGTTTGATGGACAGGGAAAATTCACCCCTCCACTTT. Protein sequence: CASSLMDRENSPLHF.

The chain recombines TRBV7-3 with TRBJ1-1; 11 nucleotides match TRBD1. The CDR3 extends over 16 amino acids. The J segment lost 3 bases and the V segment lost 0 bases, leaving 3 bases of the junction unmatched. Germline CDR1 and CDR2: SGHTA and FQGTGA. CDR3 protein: CASSLTRDRGDTEAFF. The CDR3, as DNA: TGTGCCAGCAGCTTAACCCGGGACAGGGGGGACACTGAAGCTTTCTTT.

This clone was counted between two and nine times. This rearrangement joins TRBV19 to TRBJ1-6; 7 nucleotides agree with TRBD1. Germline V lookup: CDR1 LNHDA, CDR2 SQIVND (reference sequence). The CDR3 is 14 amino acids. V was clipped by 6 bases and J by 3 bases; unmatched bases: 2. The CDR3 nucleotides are TGTGCCAGTAGGGGACAGCTCTATAATTCACCCCTCCACTTT. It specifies CASRGQLYNSPLHF.